The 5 T cell receptor beta chains below come from one sample, sequenced in a study of blood T cell repertoires in COVID-19. Assay: immunoSEQ multiplex PCR; the TCRdb copy retains only in-frame clones and omits some. Counted here are over 75,000 clones, 75% to 85% occurring once; the ten biggest clones make up 10% to 13%. The sequencing input was peripheral blood. The receptors shown here come from a woman between 70 and 85 years old with acute or convalescent COVID-19.

Only a few counts were recorded for this clone. The same CDR3 can be traced to other DNA sequences in this sample. V and J are TRBV11-2 and TRBJ2-1, with 16 bases matching TRBD2. The germline V gene has CDR1 SGHAT and CDR2 FQNNGV. Germline trimming cut 3 bases from V and 0 bases from J; bases unmatched to any gene: 5. The CDR3 contains 19 residues. The CDR3 here is CASSLRGLAGGSSYNEQFF. In DNA, the CDR3 is TGTGCCAGCAGCTTGCGGGGACTAGCGGGGGGGAGCTCCTACAATGAGCAGTTCTTC. Filled out from reference TRBV11-2 and TRBJ2-1, the complete variable domain reads EAGVAQSPRYKIIEKRQSVAFWCNPISGHATLYWYQQILGQGPKLLIQFQNNGVVDDSQLPKDRFSAERLKGVDSTLKIQPAKLEDSAVYLCASSLRGLAGGSSYNEQFFGPGTRLTVL.

The chain is built from TRBV28 and TRBJ1-1, with D possibly matching TRBD1 (5 bases). Germline values: CDR1 MDHEN, CDR2 SYDVKM. The CDR3 extends over 13 amino acids. V was shortened by 6 bases and J by 0 bases, with 8 bases between the two germline ends. The CDR3 coding sequence is TGTGCCAGCAGCGAGACAGTGAACACTGAAGCTTTCTTT. Protein: CASSETVNTEAFF.

The chain has TRBV5-1 and TRBJ2-1; TRBD2 matches 11 bases. Germline values: CDR1 SGHRS, CDR2 YFSETQ. The length of the CDR3 is 16 residues. V was clipped by 0 bases and J by 8 bases; unmatched bases: 7. The CDR3 region is CASSLVLAGGLDEQFF. The CDR3 bases are TGCGCCAGCAGCTTGGTTCTAGCGGGGGGATTAGATGAGCAGTTCTTC.

This clone came up once. The genes are TRBV4-1 and TRBJ1-4, with D perhaps matching TRBD1 (5 bases). The germline V and J ends were trimmed by 5 bases and 8 bases, with 12 bases remaining between them. CDR3 length: 13 residues. CDR1 is MGHRA, CDR2 YSYEKL, per germline. The CDR3 region is CASSTARGEKLFF. The CDR3 DNA is TGCGCCAGCAGCACAGCCCGGGGGGAAAAACTGTTTTTT.

CDR3 sequence (DNA): TGTGCCAGCAGCTTATGGGCCCACGGGGGGTTGGAGACCCAGTACTTC. This sequence encodes CASSLWAHGGLETQYF. The V and J genes are TRBV7-9 and TRBJ2-5, with 7 bases lining up with TRBD2. The CDR3 sequence is 16 residues long. Germline V CDR1 and CDR2: SEHNR, FQNEAQ (reference sequence). The V gene end was trimmed by 2 bases and the J gene end by 5 bases; junction bases not matched to a gene: 11.